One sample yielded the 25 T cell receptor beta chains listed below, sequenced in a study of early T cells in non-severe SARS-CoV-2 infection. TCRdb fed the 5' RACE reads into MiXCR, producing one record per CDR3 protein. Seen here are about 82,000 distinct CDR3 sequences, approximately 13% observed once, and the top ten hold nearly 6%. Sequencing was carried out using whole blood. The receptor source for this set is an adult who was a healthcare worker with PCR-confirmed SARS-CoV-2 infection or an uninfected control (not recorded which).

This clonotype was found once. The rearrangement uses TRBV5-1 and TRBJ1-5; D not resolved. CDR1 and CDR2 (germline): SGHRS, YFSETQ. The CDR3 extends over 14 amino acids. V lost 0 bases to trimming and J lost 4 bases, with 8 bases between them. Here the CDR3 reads CASSLGTENQPQHF. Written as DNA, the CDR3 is TGCGCCAGCAGCTTGGGAACGGAGAATCAGCCCCAGCATTTT.

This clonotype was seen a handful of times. The CDR3 region is CASSLLRGGAEQYF. The DNA of the CDR3 is TGTGCCAGCAGTTTATTACGAGGGGGCGCCGAGCAGTACTTC. The chain has TRBV28 and TRBJ2-7; TRBD1 matches at 7 bases. After removal of 1 base from V and 6 bases from J, the junction contained 6 bases not matched to a gene. Germline V CDR1 and CDR2: MDHEN, SYDVKM. This CDR3 has 14 amino acids.

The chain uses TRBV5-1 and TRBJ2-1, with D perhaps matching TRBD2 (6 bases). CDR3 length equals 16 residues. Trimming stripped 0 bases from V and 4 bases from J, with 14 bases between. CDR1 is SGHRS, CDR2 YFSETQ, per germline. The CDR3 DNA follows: TGCGCCAGCAGCTTGGACGTGCGGGGTTTATACAATGAGCAGTTCTTC. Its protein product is CASSLDVRGLYNEQFF.

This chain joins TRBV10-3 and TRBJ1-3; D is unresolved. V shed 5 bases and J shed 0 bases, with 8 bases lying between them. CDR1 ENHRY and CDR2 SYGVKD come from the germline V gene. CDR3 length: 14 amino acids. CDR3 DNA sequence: TGTGCCATCAGTCCACTGGACTCTGGAAACACCATATATTTT. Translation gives CAISPLDSGNTIYF.

The CDR3 sequence: CASSLHPREAFF. For the CDR3, the DNA is TGTGCCAGCAGTTTACATCCTCGAGAAGCTTTCTTT. The chain has TRBV12-3 or TRBV12-4 and TRBJ1-1, with D hard to call. The V gene lost 2 bases and the J gene lost 8 bases, with 9 bases spanning the gap. The CDR3 has 12 amino acids.

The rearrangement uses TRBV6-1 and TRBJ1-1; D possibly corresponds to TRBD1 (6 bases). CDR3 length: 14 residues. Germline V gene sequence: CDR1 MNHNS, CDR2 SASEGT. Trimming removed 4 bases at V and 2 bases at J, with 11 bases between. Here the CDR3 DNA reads TGTGCCAGCAGTGTGGCCGGGGGCAACACTGAAGCTTTCTTT. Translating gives CASSVAGGNTEAFF.

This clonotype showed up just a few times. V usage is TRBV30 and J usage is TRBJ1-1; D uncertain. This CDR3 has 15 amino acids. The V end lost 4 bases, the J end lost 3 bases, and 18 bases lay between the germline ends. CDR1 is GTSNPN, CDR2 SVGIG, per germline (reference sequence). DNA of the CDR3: TGTGCCTGGAACCGATTGGAGGGCGCCTACACTGAAGCTTTCTTT. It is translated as CAWNRLEGAYTEAFF.

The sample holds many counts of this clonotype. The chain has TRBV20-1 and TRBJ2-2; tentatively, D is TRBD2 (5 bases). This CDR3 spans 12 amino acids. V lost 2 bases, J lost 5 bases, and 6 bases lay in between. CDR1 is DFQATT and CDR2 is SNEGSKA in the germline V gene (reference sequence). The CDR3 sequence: CSARRGTGELFF. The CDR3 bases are TGCAGTGCTAGACGGGGAACCGGGGAGCTGTTTTTT.

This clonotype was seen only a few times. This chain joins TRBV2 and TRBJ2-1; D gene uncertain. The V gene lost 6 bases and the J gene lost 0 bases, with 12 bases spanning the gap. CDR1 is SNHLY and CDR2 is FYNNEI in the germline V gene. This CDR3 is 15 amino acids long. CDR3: CASSHQTSSYNEQFF. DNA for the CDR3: TGTGCCAGCAGCCACCAGACAAGCTCCTACAATGAGCAGTTCTTC.

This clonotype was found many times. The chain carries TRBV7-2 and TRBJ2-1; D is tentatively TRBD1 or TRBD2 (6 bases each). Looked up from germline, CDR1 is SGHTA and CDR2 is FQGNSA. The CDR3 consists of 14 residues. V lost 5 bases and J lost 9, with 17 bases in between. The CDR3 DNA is TGTGCCAGCAGCCCCTCAAGGGGGGAAGGTGAGCAGTTCTTC. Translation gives CASSPSRGEGEQFF.

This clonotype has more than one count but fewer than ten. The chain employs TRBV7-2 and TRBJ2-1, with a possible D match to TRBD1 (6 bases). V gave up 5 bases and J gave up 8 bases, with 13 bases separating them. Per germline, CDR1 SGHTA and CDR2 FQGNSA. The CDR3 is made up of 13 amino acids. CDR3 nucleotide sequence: TGTGCCAGCAGCCCAATCAGGGGAGATGAGCAGTTCTTC. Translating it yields CASSPIRGDEQFF.

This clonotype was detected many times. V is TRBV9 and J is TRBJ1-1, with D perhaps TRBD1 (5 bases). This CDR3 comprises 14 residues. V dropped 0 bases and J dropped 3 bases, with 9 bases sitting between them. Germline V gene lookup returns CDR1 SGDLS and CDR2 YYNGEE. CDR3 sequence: CASSVGLGHTEAFF. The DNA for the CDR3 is TGTGCCAGCAGCGTAGGACTGGGGCACACTGAAGCTTTCTTT.

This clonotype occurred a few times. The CDR3 protein is CSGLQGAEQYF. Here the CDR3 DNA reads TGCAGCGGATTACAGGGGGCTGAGCAGTACTTC. The chain carries TRBV29-1 and TRBJ2-7; 9 nucleotides align to TRBD1. The CDR3 extends over 11 amino acids. Germline CDR1 reads SQVTM; CDR2 reads ANQGSEA. The trim removed 7 bases at V and 7 bases at J, leaving 5 bases unmatched.

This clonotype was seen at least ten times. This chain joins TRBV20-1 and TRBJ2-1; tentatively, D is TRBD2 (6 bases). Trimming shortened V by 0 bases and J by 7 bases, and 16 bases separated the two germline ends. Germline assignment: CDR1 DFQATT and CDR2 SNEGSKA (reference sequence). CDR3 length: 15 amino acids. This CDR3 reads CSARDGDGGTNEQFF. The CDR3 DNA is TGCAGTGCTAGAGATGGGGACGGAGGGACTAATGAGCAGTTCTTC.

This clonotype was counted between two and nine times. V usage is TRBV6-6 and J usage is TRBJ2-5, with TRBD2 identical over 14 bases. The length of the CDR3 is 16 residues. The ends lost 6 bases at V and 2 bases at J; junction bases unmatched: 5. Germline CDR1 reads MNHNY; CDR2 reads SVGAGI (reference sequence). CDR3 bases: TGTGCCAGCAGCCGGGGACTAGCGGGAGCTCAAGAGACCCAGTACTTC. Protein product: CASSRGLAGAQETQYF.

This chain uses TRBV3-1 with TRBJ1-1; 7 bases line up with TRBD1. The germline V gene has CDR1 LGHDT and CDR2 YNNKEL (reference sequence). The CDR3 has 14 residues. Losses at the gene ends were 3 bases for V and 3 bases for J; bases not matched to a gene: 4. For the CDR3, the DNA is TGTGCCAGCAGCCAGTACCAGGGGGACACTGAAGCTTTCTTT. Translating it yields CASSQYQGDTEAFF.

The CDR3 region has the DNA TGTGCCAGCAGCTCACAGGGGGCTCAAGAGACCCAGTACTTC. Its protein product is CASSSQGAQETQYF. This rearrangement joins TRBV13 to TRBJ2-5; 9 bases are a match to TRBD1. CDR3 length equals 14 residues. Per the germline V gene, CDR1 is PRHDT and CDR2 is FYEKMQ (reference sequence). The junction had 2 bases not matched to a gene; V was cut back by 4 bases and J by 2 bases. The whole variable domain, filled in from reference TRBV13 and TRBJ2-5, reads AAGVIQSPRHLIKEKRETATLKCYPIPRHDTVYWYQQGPGQDPQFLISFYEKMQSDKGSIPDRFSAQQFSDYHSELNMSSLELGDSALYFCASSSQGAQETQYFGPGTRLLVL.

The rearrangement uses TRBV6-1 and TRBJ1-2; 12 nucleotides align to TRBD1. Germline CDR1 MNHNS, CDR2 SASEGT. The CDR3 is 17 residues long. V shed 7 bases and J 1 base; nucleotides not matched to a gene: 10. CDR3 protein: CASTLGDRGRINYGYTF. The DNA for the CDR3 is TGTGCCAGCACCCTCGGGGACAGGGGGCGAATTAACTATGGCTACACCTTC.

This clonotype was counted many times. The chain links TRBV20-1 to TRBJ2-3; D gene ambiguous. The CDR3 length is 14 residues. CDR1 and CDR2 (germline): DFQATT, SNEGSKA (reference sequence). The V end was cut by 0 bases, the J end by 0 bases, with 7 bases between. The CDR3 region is CSARDMQSTDTQYF. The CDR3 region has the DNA TGCAGTGCTAGAGACATGCAGAGCACAGATACGCAGTATTTT.

CDR3 bases: TGTGCCACCAGTACTGGCAACACCGGGGAGCTGTTTTTT. Its protein is CATSTGNTGELFF. This chain joins TRBV15 and TRBJ2-2; D gene ambiguous. Trimming removed 6 bases at V and 2 bases at J, with 7 bases between. CDR3 length: 13 amino acids. CDR1 is LNHNV and CDR2 is YYDKDF in the germline V gene (reference sequence). The full variable domain, in which reference TRBV15 and TRBJ2-2 provide the parts outside the CDR3, is DAMVIQNPRYQVTQFGKPVTLSCSQTLNHNVMYWYQQKSSQAPKLLFHYYDKDFNNEADTPDNFQSRRPNTSFCFLDIRSPGLGDTAMYLCATSTGNTGELFFGEGSRLTVL.

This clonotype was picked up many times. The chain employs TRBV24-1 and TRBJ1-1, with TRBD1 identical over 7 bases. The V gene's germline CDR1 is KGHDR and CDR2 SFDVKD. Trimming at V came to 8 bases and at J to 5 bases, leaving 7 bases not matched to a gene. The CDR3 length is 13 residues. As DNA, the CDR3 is TGTGCCACCACAAAACAGGGGAAGACTGAAGCTTTCTTT. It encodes CATTKQGKTEAFF.

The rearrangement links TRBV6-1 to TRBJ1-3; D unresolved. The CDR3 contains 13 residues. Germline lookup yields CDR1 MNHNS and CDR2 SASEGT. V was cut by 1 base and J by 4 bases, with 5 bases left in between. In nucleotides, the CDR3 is TGTGCCAGCAGTGAAGGGGTCGGAAACACCATATATTTT. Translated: CASSEGVGNTIYF.

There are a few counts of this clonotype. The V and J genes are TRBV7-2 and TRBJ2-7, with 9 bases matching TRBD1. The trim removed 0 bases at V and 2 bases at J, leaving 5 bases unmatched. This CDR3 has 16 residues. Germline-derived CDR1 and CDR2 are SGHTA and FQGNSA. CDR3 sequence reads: CASSLAGTGSPYEQYF. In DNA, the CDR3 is TGTGCCAGCAGCTTAGCGGGGACAGGGTCTCCCTACGAGCAGTACTTC.

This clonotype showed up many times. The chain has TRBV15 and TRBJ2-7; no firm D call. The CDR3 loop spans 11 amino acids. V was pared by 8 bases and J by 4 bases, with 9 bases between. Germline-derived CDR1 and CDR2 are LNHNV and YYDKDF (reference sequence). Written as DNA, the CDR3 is TGTGCCACCCGGAACAGTTACGAGCAGTACTTC. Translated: CATRNSYEQYF.

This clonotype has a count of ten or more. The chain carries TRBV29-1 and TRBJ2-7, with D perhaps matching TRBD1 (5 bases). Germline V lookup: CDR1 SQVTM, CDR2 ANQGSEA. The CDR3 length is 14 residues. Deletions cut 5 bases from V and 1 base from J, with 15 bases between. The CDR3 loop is CSVTPDTASYEQYF. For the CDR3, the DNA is TGCAGCGTTACTCCGGACACGGCATCCTACGAGCAGTACTTC.